This TCR beta chain was identified in a study of blood T cells in healthy people across ages. Study findings and constraints: Unsorted PBMC input precluded a conclusive naive versus antigen-experienced comparison.

CDR3 size: 13 residues. From germline, CDR1 is GTSNPN and CDR2 SVGIG (reference sequence). This clonotype turned up a few times. Its target is not known. Then a second PCR, running roughly 7 to 11 cycles, was carried out with a sample-barcoded 5' primer and a J-beta primer mix. TCRdb analysed the 5' RACE reads with MiXCR anew, one entry per CDR3 protein. The sample contains fewer than 600,000 distinct CDR3 sequences, around 27% of which appear only once. These data also featured in a second study, about T cells of mothers and their children. That report notes: Related mother-child pairs shared marginally more repertoire than unrelated pairs, though not significantly.

Sample: blood. J is TRBJ2-1 and V is TRBV30, with D maybe TRBD1 (5 bases). The DNA end is a closer match to TRBJ2-5, so the J assignment may be wrong. The receptor was isolated from a boy between 2 and 15 years old in good health. Here the CDR3 DNA reads TGTGCCTGGAGTGTACAGGATATACCTCCCCAGTACTTC. The encoded protein is CAWSVQDIPPQYF.